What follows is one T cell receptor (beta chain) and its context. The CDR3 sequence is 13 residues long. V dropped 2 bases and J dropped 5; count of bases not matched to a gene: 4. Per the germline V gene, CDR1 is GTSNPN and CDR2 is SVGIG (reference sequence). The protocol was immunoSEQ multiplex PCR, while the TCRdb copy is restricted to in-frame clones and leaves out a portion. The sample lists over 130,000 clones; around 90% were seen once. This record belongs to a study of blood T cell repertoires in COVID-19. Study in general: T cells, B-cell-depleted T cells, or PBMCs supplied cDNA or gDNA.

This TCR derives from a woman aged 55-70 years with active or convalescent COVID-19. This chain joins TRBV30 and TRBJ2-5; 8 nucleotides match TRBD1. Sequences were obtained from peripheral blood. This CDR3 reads CAWSRNRGETQYF. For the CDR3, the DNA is TGTGCCTGGAGTAGGAACAGGGGGGAGACCCAGTACTTC.